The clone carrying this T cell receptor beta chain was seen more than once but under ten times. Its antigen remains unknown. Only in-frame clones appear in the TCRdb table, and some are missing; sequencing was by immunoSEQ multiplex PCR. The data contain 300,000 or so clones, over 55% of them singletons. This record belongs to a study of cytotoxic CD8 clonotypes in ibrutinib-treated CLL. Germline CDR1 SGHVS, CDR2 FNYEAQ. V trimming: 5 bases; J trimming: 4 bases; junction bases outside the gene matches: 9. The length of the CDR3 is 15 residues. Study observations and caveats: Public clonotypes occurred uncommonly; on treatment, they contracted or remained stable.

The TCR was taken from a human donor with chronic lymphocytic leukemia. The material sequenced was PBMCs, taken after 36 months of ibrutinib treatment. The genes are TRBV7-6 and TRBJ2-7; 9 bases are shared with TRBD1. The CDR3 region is CASSPWTGEAYEQYF. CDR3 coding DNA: TGTGCCAGCAGCCCATGGACAGGGGAGGCATACGAGCAGTACTTC. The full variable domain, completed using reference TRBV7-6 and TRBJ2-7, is GAGVSQSPRYKVTKRGQDVALRCDPISGHVSLYWYRQALGQGPEFLTYFNYEAQQDKSGLPNDRFSAERPEGSISTLTIQRTEQRDSAMYRCASSPWTGEAYEQYFGPGTRLTVT.